This T cell receptor (beta chain) was observed in a study of shared clonotypes between healthy human individuals. Methods used by the authors: There were no quality scores in the junction-only immunoSEQ sequences, so filtering differed. Only in-frame clones appear in the TCRdb table, and some are missing; sequencing was by immunoSEQ multiplex PCR. V, J and clone size reflect that table, while D and trimming were determined from the DNA. The data hold some 2 million clones, with 95% observed a single time. Each donor was a Caucasian adult residing in Nashville, Tennessee. With 4 bases removed from V and 2 bases from J, the gap between germline ends came to 12 bases. CDR3 size: 15 residues. Germline loops: CDR1 SGHAT, CDR2 FQNNGV.

The rearrangement joins TRBV11-2 to TRBJ1-5, with D perhaps matching TRBD1 (6 bases). Sequences were obtained from naive CD4+ T cells sorted from blood. Described subset: CD45RA+ positively selected. The TCR comes from a young man in good health. In DNA, the CDR3 is TGTGCCAGCAGCTCACAGGGTGGGGGCAATCAGCCCCAGCATTTT. This gives the protein CASSSQGGGNQPQHF.